This T cell receptor beta chain was recorded in a study of CD8+ T cells in alopecia areata. Treatment indicated: oral pan-JAK inhibitor, 5-10 mg twice daily. Germline V lookup: CDR1 MNHEY, CDR2 SVGAGI. CDR3 length: 15 amino acids. V lost 6 bases to trimming and J lost 0 bases, with 14 bases between them. Extraction of RNA preceded its reverse transcription into cDNA, which served as the sequencing template. Repertoires were generated with immunoSEQ multiplex PCR, while TCRdb's copy carries only in-frame clones and drops some. Among about 200,000 clones listed, 58% were seen once. The input for sequencing was CD4+ T cells sorted from blood, taken at week 24, from a patient treated with tofacitinib. The clonotype comes from a human donor with alopecia areata. This chain links TRBV6-5 with TRBJ2-5; weak D call: TRBD2 (6 bases). CDR3 protein: CASSRGLAYQETQYF. CDR3 DNA sequence: TGTGCCAGCAGCCGCGGGCTAGCGTACCAAGAGACCCAGTACTTC.